Below are 14 T cell receptor beta chains sequenced from a single sample in a study of T cells in narcolepsy. TCRdb's table, derived via immunoSEQ multiplex PCR, lists solely in-frame clones and lacks some. The sample holds tens of thousands of clones, 75% to 90% seen once. Sample: memory (CD45RA-) CD4+ T cells from blood. The receptors here all came from a human donor in good health.

This clone showed up just a few times. This rearrangement joins TRBV28 to TRBJ1-1, with TRBD1 matching over 7 bases. J gave up 11 bases and V 5 bases, and 11 bases lay outside the gene matches. The CDR3 contains 13 residues. Germline V gene data show CDR1 as MDHEN and CDR2 as SYDVKM. The CDR3 nucleotides are TGTGCCAGCAGTCCCGACAGGGTAGTCAGTGCTTTCTTT. Amino acids: CASSPDRVVSAFF.

V and J are TRBV11-2 and TRBJ1-2, with a tentative D call TRBD1 (5 bases). CDR3 length equals 13 residues. The V end lost 4 bases, the J end lost 5 bases, and 11 bases lay between the germline ends. The germline CDR1 and CDR2 sequences are SGHAT and FQNNGV. CDR3: CASSSRQIYGYTF. CDR3 DNA: TGTGCCAGCAGCTCGCGACAGATATATGGCTACACCTTC.

This chain connects TRBV6-4 to TRBJ2-5, with D perhaps matching TRBD2 (6 bases). The germline gives CDR1 MRHNA, CDR2 SNTAGT. V gave up 8 bases and J gave up 9 bases, with 37 bases separating them. This CDR3 has 19 amino acids. The CDR3 DNA reads TGTGCCAGCCCCCGGAGAAGGACTATGTGTGCTTGGAACAGGAGGGCCCAGTACTTC. It yields the protein CASPRRRTMCAWNRRAQYF.

The chain has TRBV5-4 and TRBJ2-6; TRBD1 agrees at 11 bases. The V and J ends lost 3 bases and 2 bases, in that order; junction bases with no gene match: 4. This CDR3 spans 17 amino acids. The germline V gene has CDR1 SGHNT and CDR2 YYREEE (reference sequence). The CDR3 here is CASSSPGQGAGANVLTF. The CDR3 coding sequence is TGTGCCAGCAGCTCACCGGGACAGGGGGCTGGGGCCAACGTCCTGACTTTC.

V gene TRBV7-3 combines with J gene TRBJ1-2; possible D gene TRBD1, 6 bases. V dropped 1 base and J dropped 4 bases, with 13 bases sitting between them. CDR3 size: 15 residues. The germline gives CDR1 SGHTA, CDR2 FQGTGA. This CDR3 is CASSLIGGTPYGYTF. Here the CDR3 DNA reads TGTGCCAGCAGCTTAATCGGGGGGACACCCTATGGCTACACCTTC.

The V and J genes are TRBV5-6 and TRBJ2-7; 14 nucleotides line up with TRBD2. Per germline, CDR1 SGHDT and CDR2 YYEEEE. Trimming at V came to 5 bases and at J to 3 bases, leaving 10 bases not matched to a gene. The CDR3 contains 17 residues. The CDR3 sequence: CASSQPGLAGVGYEQYF. In DNA form, the CDR3 reads TGTGCCAGCAGTCAGCCGGGACTAGCGGGAGTAGGCTACGAGCAGTACTTC.

The CDR3: CASSLWAGFYEQYF. CDR3 nucleotides: TGTGCCAGCAGCTTATGGGCAGGCTTCTACGAGCAGTACTTC. V is TRBV7-2 and J is TRBJ2-7; D gene ambiguous. The germline gives CDR1 SGHTA, CDR2 FQGNSA. The length of the CDR3 is 14 residues. V was pared by 2 bases and J by 3 bases, with 11 bases between.

V usage is TRBV4-3 and J usage is TRBJ2-7, with D tentatively TRBD2 (6 bases). The germline V gene has CDR1 LGHNA and CDR2 YSLEER. This CDR3 spans 15 amino acids. V was pared by 1 base and J by 3 bases, with 13 bases between. CDR3 protein: CASSQVFGSNYEQYF. CDR3 sequence (DNA): TGCGCCAGCAGCCAAGTTTTCGGGAGCAACTACGAGCAGTACTTC.

The table lists this clone with a count of one. CDR3 in amino acids: CASSLRAGDNSPLHF. The CDR3 bases are TGTGCCAGCAGTCTAAGGGCCGGGGATAATTCACCCCTCCACTTT. The chain combines TRBV27 with TRBJ1-6, with D uncertain. This CDR3 is built from 15 residues. The ends were cut back, 5 bases at V and 5 bases at J, with 13 bases in the middle. Germline V gives CDR1 MNHEY, CDR2 SMNVEV (reference sequence).

The V call is TRBV18, the J call TRBJ1-2; 7 nucleotides line up with TRBD1. This CDR3 spans 15 amino acids. Germline CDR1 is KGHSH and CDR2 is LQKENI. Germline trimming cut 3 bases from V and 5 bases from J; bases unmatched to any gene: 9. This chain's CDR3 is CASSPGQPSGYGYTF. CDR3 DNA: TGTGCCAGCTCACCGGGACAGCCCAGTGGGTATGGCTACACCTTC.

Only a few counts were recorded for this clone. This chain connects TRBV10-3 to TRBJ1-3; D uncertain. Trimming cost V 7 bases and J 1 base, with 11 bases left between them. This CDR3 comprises 14 residues. Germline CDR1 is ENHRY and CDR2 is SYGVKD. The CDR3 DNA is TGTGCCATCACTCCCGCGCTATCTGGAAACACCATATATTTT. This translates into CAITPALSGNTIYF.

V is TRBV18 and J is TRBJ2-5; the match to TRBD1 covers 7 bases. V lost 4 bases and J lost 5; bases outside the gene matches: 7. Germline V gene lookup returns CDR1 KGHSH and CDR2 LQKENI. The CDR3 sequence is 14 residues long. The CDR3 DNA is TGTGCCAGCTCACGGGACAGAATCGGGGAGACCCAGTACTTC. Encoded protein: CASSRDRIGETQYF.

The chain is built from TRBV18 and TRBJ2-5; D may be TRBD1 or TRBD2 (5 bases each). The ends were cut back, 3 bases at V and 5 bases at J, with 25 bases in the middle. CDR3 length: 18 amino acids. Germline lookup yields CDR1 KGHSH and CDR2 LQKENI. Written as DNA, the CDR3 is TGTGCCAGCTCACCGGGGTGGGCTGGGGGAAGAAATCTTGAGACCCAGTACTTC. The encoded protein is CASSPGWAGGRNLETQYF.

This chain links TRBV6-1 with TRBJ1-6; no clear D. Looked up from germline, CDR1 is MNHNS and CDR2 is SASEGT. Deletions cut 7 bases from V and 0 bases from J, with 7 bases between. The CDR3 loop spans 14 amino acids. CDR3 sequence reads: CASNARSYNSPLHF. Written as DNA, the CDR3 is TGTGCCAGCAATGCTCGCTCCTATAATTCACCCCTCCACTTT.